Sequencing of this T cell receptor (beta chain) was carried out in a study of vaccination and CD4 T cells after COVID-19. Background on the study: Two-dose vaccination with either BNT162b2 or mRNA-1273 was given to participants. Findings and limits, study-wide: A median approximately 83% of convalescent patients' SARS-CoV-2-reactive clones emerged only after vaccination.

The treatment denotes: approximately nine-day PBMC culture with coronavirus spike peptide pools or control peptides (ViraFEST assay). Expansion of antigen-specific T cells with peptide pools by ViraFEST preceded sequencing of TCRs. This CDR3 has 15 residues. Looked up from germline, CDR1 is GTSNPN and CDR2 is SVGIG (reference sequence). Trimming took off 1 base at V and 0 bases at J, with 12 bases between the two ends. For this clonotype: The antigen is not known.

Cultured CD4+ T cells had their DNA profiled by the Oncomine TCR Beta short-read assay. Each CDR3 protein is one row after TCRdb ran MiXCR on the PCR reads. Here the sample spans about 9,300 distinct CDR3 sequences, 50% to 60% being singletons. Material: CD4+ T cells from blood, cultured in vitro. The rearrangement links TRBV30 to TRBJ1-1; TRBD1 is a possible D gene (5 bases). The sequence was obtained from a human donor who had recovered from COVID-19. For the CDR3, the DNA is TGTGCCTGGAGTGAGGCTACCAGGGTGAACACTGAAGCTTTCTTT. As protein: CAWSEATRVNTEAFF.